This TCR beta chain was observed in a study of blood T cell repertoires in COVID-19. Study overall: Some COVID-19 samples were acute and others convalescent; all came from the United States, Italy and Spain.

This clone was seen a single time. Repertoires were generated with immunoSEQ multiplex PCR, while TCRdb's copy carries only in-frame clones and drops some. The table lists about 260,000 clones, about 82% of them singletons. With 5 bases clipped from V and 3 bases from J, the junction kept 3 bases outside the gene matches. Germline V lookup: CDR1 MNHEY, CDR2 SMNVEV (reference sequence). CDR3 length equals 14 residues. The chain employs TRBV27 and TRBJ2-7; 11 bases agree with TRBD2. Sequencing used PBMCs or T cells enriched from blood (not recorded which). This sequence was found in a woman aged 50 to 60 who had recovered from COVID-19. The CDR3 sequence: CASSTSGSIYEQYF. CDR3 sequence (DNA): TGTGCCAGCAGTACTAGCGGGAGTATCTACGAGCAGTACTTC.